The 29 T cell receptor beta chains below were found in one sample sequenced in a study of cytomegalovirus exposure and HLA in healthy donors. Assay: immunoSEQ multiplex PCR; the TCRdb copy retains only in-frame clones and omits some. The sample contains under 150,000 clones, roughly nine tenths of which appear only once. Sequenced: PBMCs. The origin of the receptors is a man younger than 30 in good health and CMV-seronegative.

The V gene is TRBV4-1, the J gene TRBJ2-3; D is ambiguous. Trimming left V 1 base short and J 2 bases short, with 13 bases between. CDR1 is MGHRA, CDR2 YSYEKL, per germline. The CDR3 spans 16 residues. CDR3 bases: TGCGCCAGCAGCCAAGCTGAGTATTTCAACACAGATACGCAGTATTTT. Translation: CASSQAEYFNTDTQYF.

In nucleotides, the CDR3 is TGTGCCTTCCCGACAGGGATCTATGGCTACACCTTC. It translates to CAFPTGIYGYTF. The J gene is TRBJ1-2, the V gene TRBV30; 7 nucleotides line up with TRBD1. Germline CDR1 is GTSNPN and CDR2 is SVGIG (reference sequence). V lost 7 bases to trimming and J lost 4 bases; unmatched junction nucleotides: 6. The CDR3 spans 12 residues.

The rearrangement joins TRBV10-1 to TRBJ2-3; 7 positions match TRBD2. The trim removed 0 bases at V and 0 bases at J, leaving 0 bases unmatched. The CDR3 has 15 amino acids. Germline lookup yields CDR1 WNHNN and CDR2 SYGVQD (reference sequence). CDR3 bases: TGCGCCAGCAGTGAGTCGCGGGGGAGCACAGATACGCAGTATTTT. Amino acid sequence: CASSESRGSTDTQYF.

The genes are TRBV13 and TRBJ2-7, with 11 bases aligning to TRBD2. This CDR3 has 14 amino acids. Trimming cost V 5 bases and J 7 bases; bases outside gene matches: 7. Germline values: CDR1 PRHDT, CDR2 FYEKMQ (reference sequence). The CDR3 loop reads CASSPQTSGTEQYV. The CDR3 DNA is TGTGCCAGCAGCCCACAGACTAGCGGGACAGAGCAGTACGTC.

CDR3 nucleotides: TGTGCCAGCAGCCTAACCCGGGGGGCGGAGGAGACCCAGTACTTC. This gives the protein CASSLTRGAEETQYF. The chain uses TRBV5-6 and TRBJ2-5, with a weak D call TRBD2 (7 bases). The CDR3 is 15 residues long. Looked up from germline, CDR1 is SGHDT and CDR2 is YYEEEE. V lost 4 bases to trimming and J lost 5 bases, with 18 bases between them. The variable domain in full, completed from reference TRBV5-6 and TRBJ2-5, reads DAGVTQSPTHLIKTRGQQVTLRCSPKSGHDTVSWYQQALGQGPQFIFQYYEEEERQRGNFPDRFSGHQFPNYSSELNVNALLLGDSALYLCASSLTRGAEETQYFGPGTRLLVL.

J is TRBJ1-1 and V is TRBV5-8, with D possibly matching TRBD1 (5 bases). The CDR3 is 14 amino acids. Germline loops: CDR1 SGHTS, CDR2 YDEGEE. V was pared by 5 bases and J by 5 bases, with 16 bases between. The CDR3 is CASSPRARGTEAFF. The CDR3 region has the DNA TGTGCCAGCAGTCCCAGGGCACGGGGGACTGAAGCTTTCTTT.

V and J are TRBV9 and TRBJ2-3; 7 positions agree with TRBD2. CDR1 is SGDLS, CDR2 YYNGEE, per germline. Losses at the gene ends were 0 bases for V and 14 bases for J; bases not matched to a gene: 9. CDR3 length: 13 amino acids. CDR3 nucleotide sequence: TGTGCCAGCAGCGTAGGAGGTTTTAGCGGGTTGTATTTT. Protein sequence: CASSVGGFSGLYF. Together with reference TRBV9 and TRBJ2-3, the CDR3 gives the full variable domain: DSGVTQTPKHLITATGQRVTLRCSPRSGDLSVYWYQQSLDQGLQFLIQYYNGEERAKGNILERFSAQQFPDLHSELNLSSLELGDSALYFCASSVGGFSGLYFGPGTRLTVL.

The V call is TRBV2, the J call TRBJ2-7; TRBD1 matches 10 bases. The CDR3 totals 15 residues. Germline V CDR1 and CDR2: SNHLY, FYNNEI. With V trimmed by 4 bases and J by 6 bases, 9 bases remained unmatched. The CDR3 DNA reads TGTGCCAGCAGTGGAACGGACAGGGGGAAAGGCGAGCAGTACGTC. Protein: CASSGTDRGKGEQYV.

The chain has TRBV2 and TRBJ2-7; 10 bases fit TRBD2. CDR1 is SNHLY and CDR2 is FYNNEI in the germline V gene. The CDR3 spans 14 residues. V was clipped by 8 bases and J by 3 bases; unmatched bases: 7. CDR3 protein: CASQGRTSGYEQYF. The CDR3 region has the DNA TGTGCCAGCCAGGGACGGACTAGCGGCTACGAGCAGTACTTC.

The gene calls are TRBV25-1 and TRBJ2-3, with a tentative D call TRBD1 (5 bases). The ends were cut back, 0 bases at V and 1 base at J, with 11 bases in the middle. The CDR3 length is 16 residues. Germline V lookup: CDR1 MGHDK, CDR2 SYGVNS. The CDR3, as DNA: TGTGCCAGCAGTGAATATCCTGGCAGGGGCACAGATACGCAGTATTTT. Translating it yields CASSEYPGRGTDTQYF.

The rearrangement uses TRBV28 and TRBJ1-5, with D perhaps TRBD1 (5 bases). The germline V and J ends were trimmed by 2 bases and 0 bases, with 8 bases remaining between them. This CDR3 is 15 amino acids long. CDR1 and CDR2 from the germline V gene are MDHEN and SYDVKM. In DNA form, the CDR3 reads TGTGCCAGCAGTTTACAGGGCCATAGCAATCAGCCCCAGCATTTT. Translated, it gives CASSLQGHSNQPQHF.

J is TRBJ2-3 and V is TRBV5-4; tentative D call: TRBD2 (6 bases). CDR3 length equals 16 residues. The ends were cut back, 4 bases at V and 2 bases at J, with 17 bases in the middle. CDR1 SGHNT and CDR2 YYREEE come from the germline V gene (reference sequence). The CDR3 DNA sequence: TGTGCCAGCAGCGGTGCGGGATTAGGATTCACAGATACGCAGTATTTT. Protein sequence: CASSGAGLGFTDTQYF.

This clone has just one count. The chain recombines TRBV2 with TRBJ1-4; D possibly corresponds to TRBD1 (5 bases). Trimming pared 8 bases from V and 4 bases from J, leaving 14 bases between. This CDR3 contains 14 residues. Germline V gene sequence: CDR1 SNHLY, CDR2 FYNNEI. This chain's CDR3 is CASLSLTVNEKLFF. As DNA, the CDR3 is TGTGCCAGCCTCTCACTGACAGTTAATGAAAAACTGTTTTTT.

This chain joins TRBV25-1 and TRBJ2-6, with D unclear. With 3 bases removed from V and 0 bases from J, the gap between germline ends came to 6 bases. CDR1 is MGHDK, CDR2 SYGVNS, per germline. CDR3 length equals 15 residues. DNA of the CDR3: TGTGCCAGCAGTGACCGTTTCTCTGGGGCCAACGTCCTGACTTTC. It specifies CASSDRFSGANVLTF.

The genes are TRBV19 and TRBJ2-1; perhaps TRBD2 as D (6 bases). This CDR3 contains 14 residues. With 6 bases removed from V and 3 bases from J, the gap between germline ends came to 12 bases. From germline, CDR1 is LNHDA and CDR2 SQIVND (reference sequence). The CDR3 sequence is CASSGSLVYNEQFF. The CDR3 DNA is TGTGCCAGTAGCGGGAGTCTCGTCTACAATGAGCAGTTCTTC.

This clone appeared once. The J gene is TRBJ1-3, the V gene TRBV18; 7 bases align to TRBD1. The germline CDR1 and CDR2 sequences are KGHSH and LQKENI. V shed 2 bases and J 6 bases; nucleotides not matched to a gene: 4. The CDR3 has 14 residues. The DNA of the CDR3 is TGTGCCAGCTCACCAGACAGGGTGCAAAACACCATATATTTT. It translates to CASSPDRVQNTIYF.

The chain combines TRBV27 with TRBJ2-1, with 9 bases fitting TRBD1. Per the germline V gene, CDR1 is MNHEY and CDR2 is SMNVEV (reference sequence). The CDR3 spans 15 residues. J gave up 6 bases and V 0 bases, and 3 bases lay outside the gene matches. The CDR3 DNA reads TGTGCCAGCAGTTTATCCGGGACAGGGTTCAATGAGCAGTTCTTC. This gives the protein CASSLSGTGFNEQFF.

The chain carries TRBV6-5 and TRBJ2-1; maybe TRBD1 (6 bases). This CDR3 comprises 15 residues. V lost 6 bases to trimming and J lost 7 bases, with 19 bases between them. Germline V gives CDR1 MNHEY, CDR2 SVGAGI. The CDR3 spells CASSSIQGPGNEQFF. The CDR3 DNA reads as TGTGCCAGCAGCTCGATACAGGGTCCGGGGAATGAGCAGTTCTTC.

This sequence joins TRBV27 and TRBJ2-7, with TRBD1 matching 10 bases. The CDR3 consists of 16 residues. With 7 bases clipped from V and 2 bases from J, the junction kept 11 bases outside the gene matches. Germline assignment: CDR1 MNHEY and CDR2 SMNVEV (reference sequence). The CDR3 loop is CASKSRGQGSPYEQYV. CDR3 DNA: TGTGCCAGCAAGTCGAGGGGACAGGGGTCCCCCTACGAGCAGTACGTC.

The sample holds one count of this clone. At one boundary the junction diverges from the germline segment, which might be a read error. The chain employs TRBV7-9 and TRBJ2-2; D is ambiguous. This CDR3 region has 12 residues. Germline CDR1 SEHNR, CDR2 FQNEAQ (reference sequence). The CDR3, as DNA: TGTGCCAGCACCTTAGTCGCCGGGGAGCTGTTTTTT. Translation gives CASTLVAGELFF.

The chain uses TRBV10-2 and TRBJ2-7; TRBD2 is a possible D gene (5 bases). CDR1 WSHSY and CDR2 SAAADI come from the germline V gene. V shed 6 bases and J shed 0 bases, with 12 bases lying between them. The length of the CDR3 is 14 residues. The CDR3 DNA reads as TGCGCCAGCAGGGAGGCAGGTAGCTCCTACGAGCAGTACTTC. This codes for CASREAGSSYEQYF.

Comment on this clone: Other nucleotide sequences from this sample produce the same CDR3. The chain uses TRBV27 and TRBJ2-3; D perhaps matches TRBD1 (6 bases). Trimming took off 6 bases at V and 0 bases at J, with 10 bases between the two ends. Per germline, CDR1 MNHEY and CDR2 SMNVEV (reference sequence). The CDR3 spans 14 residues. The CDR3 is CASSRQVSTDTQYF. CDR3 DNA: TGTGCCAGCAGCCGACAGGTCAGCACAGATACGCAGTATTTT.

The chain has TRBV14 and TRBJ2-1; D might be TRBD2 (5 bases). The CDR3 contains 15 residues. Per germline, CDR1 SGHDN and CDR2 FVKESK. The V and J ends lost 6 bases and 6 bases respectively, with 18 bases between them. The CDR3 sequence: CASSTGSPRGNEQFF. CDR3 DNA: TGTGCCAGCAGTACGGGATCTCCTCGCGGCAATGAGCAGTTCTTC. The whole variable domain, filled in from reference TRBV14 and TRBJ2-1, reads EAGVTQFPSHSVIEKGQTVTLRCDPISGHDNLYWYRRVMGKEIKFLLHFVKESKQDESGMPNNRFLAERTGGTYSTLKVQPAELEDSGVYFCASSTGSPRGNEQFFGPGTRLTVL.

This chain joins TRBV30 and TRBJ2-4; a weak D match, TRBD1 (6 bases). The CDR3 has 17 residues. Germline V gene sequence: CDR1 GTSNPN, CDR2 SVGIG (reference sequence). V lost 0 bases, J lost 0 bases, and 15 bases lay in between. Here the CDR3 DNA reads TGTGCCTGGAGTGTCCCACAGGGTGTATTAGCCAAAAACATTCAGTACTTC. Translating it yields CAWSVPQGVLAKNIQYF.

The J gene is TRBJ2-1, the V gene TRBV9; 9 bases are shared with TRBD2. Germline lookup yields CDR1 SGDLS and CDR2 YYNGEE. The J segment lost 3 bases and the V segment lost 0 bases, leaving 10 bases of the junction unmatched. This CDR3 has 18 amino acids. The CDR3 sequence is CASSVGSSGGAGYNEQFF. The CDR3 bases are TGTGCCAGCAGCGTAGGTAGTAGCGGGGGAGCCGGCTACAATGAGCAGTTCTTC.

The rearrangement links TRBV5-6 to TRBJ2-7, with D unclear. The CDR3 is made up of 15 amino acids. The V gene's germline CDR1 is SGHDT and CDR2 YYEEEE. V lost 5 bases, J lost 2 bases, and 17 bases lay in between. The chain's CDR3 is CASRVRGPSPYEQYV. CDR3 coding DNA: TGTGCCAGCAGAGTTCGCGGTCCTTCCCCCTACGAGCAGTACGTC.

DNA for the CDR3: TGTGCCAGCTCACCAGCTTTTGTAGAACAGGGGGGCACCTACGAGCAGTACGTC. This translates into CASSPAFVEQGGTYEQYV. The chain carries TRBV18 and TRBJ2-7; the match to TRBD1 covers 8 bases. The CDR3 loop spans 18 amino acids. V lost 2 bases and J lost 2; bases outside the gene matches: 14. CDR1 KGHSH and CDR2 LQKENI come from the germline V gene.

The V and J genes are TRBV10-2 and TRBJ1-1; D is undetermined. The CDR3 has 14 residues. Germline assignment: CDR1 WSHSY and CDR2 SAAADI. V was pared by 2 bases and J by 3 bases, with 10 bases between. DNA for the CDR3: TGCGCCAGCAGTGAGCTGGCGGAGTACACTGAAGCTTTCTTT. Its translation: CASSELAEYTEAFF.

This chain uses TRBV14 with TRBJ1-2, with D tentatively TRBD1 (5 bases). The germline V and J ends were trimmed by 0 bases and 5 bases, with 16 bases remaining between them. The CDR3 runs to 16 residues. CDR1 is SGHDN, CDR2 FVKESK, per germline. This CDR3 is CASSQEPEGQRYGYTF. CDR3 nucleotides: TGTGCCAGCAGCCAAGAGCCGGAGGGGCAGCGGTATGGCTACACCTTC. The entire variable domain, with the rest obtained from reference TRBV14 and TRBJ1-2, is as follows: EAGVTQFPSHSVIEKGQTVTLRCDPISGHDNLYWYRRVMGKEIKFLLHFVKESKQDESGMPNNRFLAERTGGTYSTLKVQPAELEDSGVYFCASSQEPEGQRYGYTFGSGTRLTVV.